The clone carrying this TCR beta chain was counted once. Clones were sequenced by immunoSEQ multiplex PCR, and TCRdb holds only the in-frame ones, with some missing. The sample has 300,000 or so clones, more than 85% seen once; the top ten hold 1.3%. Germline CDR1 is SGHTA and CDR2 is FQGNSA. The CDR3 loop spans 12 amino acids. V was trimmed by 5 bases and J by 4 bases, leaving 8 bases between them. This entry belongs to a study of blood T cell repertoires in COVID-19. For the study at large: Acute and convalescent COVID-19 specimens originated in the United States, Italy and Spain.

This chain links TRBV7-2 with TRBJ1-2, with D possibly being TRBD1 (6 bases). The source material was peripheral blood. This TCR derives from an older man with acute or convalescent COVID-19. CDR3: CASSLQGYGYTF. The DNA of the CDR3 is TGTGCCAGCAGCCTACAGGGCTATGGCTACACCTTC.